This T cell receptor beta chain is from a study of cytomegalovirus exposure and HLA in healthy donors. PCR involved 60 Vbeta and 13 Jbeta primers. Sequencing was performed with immunoSEQ multiplex PCR; in TCRdb, only in-frame clones are kept and a portion is missing. The profile covers roughly 140,000 clones, with about four fifths appearing a single time and 2.8% taken by the ten largest. Findings and caveats of the study: Within an earlier analysis, most TCR beta V segments proved productive either about 87% or about 30% of the time. Rarity characterized most TCR sequences, yet some public TCRs appeared in many donors. Only CMV serostatus was available as immune exposure information. The study labeled 180 or so TCR beta chains cytomegalovirus-associated.

A word on this clone: Its antigen is still unknown.

V was trimmed by 4 bases and J by 2 bases, leaving 15 bases between them. The CDR3 is made up of 16 amino acids. Germline-derived CDR1 and CDR2 are SGHDN and FVKESK. This receptor was obtained from a male donor in good health and CMV-seronegative. The specimen sequenced was PBMCs. The chain uses TRBV14 and TRBJ1-5, with D maybe TRBD1 (5 bases). The CDR3: CASSRGGTAGNQPQHF. In DNA form, the CDR3 reads TGTGCCAGCAGCCGGGGAGGGACGGCGGGCAATCAGCCCCAGCATTTT.